These 30 T cell receptor beta chains originate from one sample sequenced in a study of PD-1 blockade in classical Hodgkin lymphoma. All patients relapsed after autologous stem cell transplantation, and brentuximab vedotin exposure varied. Clones were read by immunoSEQ multiplex PCR, and TCRdb kept only the in-frame ones, dropping some. The repertoire consists of some 100,000 clones, with approximately 92% occurring once and the leading ten covering less than 3%. Sequenced here: peripheral blood mononuclear cells (PBMCs), sampled at baseline. All receptors come from a human donor with classical Hodgkin lymphoma.

The chain has TRBV27 and TRBJ2-3, with 11 bases aligning to TRBD2. Unmatched junction bases numbered 4, after V lost 7 bases and J lost 1 base. This CDR3 has 15 residues. Per germline, CDR1 MNHEY and CDR2 SMNVEV (reference sequence). The CDR3 DNA sequence: TGTGCCAGCAAGATACTAGCGGGAGGCACAGATACGCAGTATTTT. Its protein is CASKILAGGTDTQYF.

This chain's CDR3 is CASSWGTGPNTEAFF. The CDR3 coding sequence is TGTGCCAGCAGCTGGGGGACAGGTCCTAACACTGAAGCTTTCTTT. V is TRBV7-9 and J is TRBJ1-1; 8 bases line up with TRBD1. Germline CDR1 SEHNR, CDR2 FQNEAQ (reference sequence). The CDR3 is made up of 15 amino acids. V lost 4 bases, J lost 2 bases, and 6 bases stayed unmatched.

Here the CDR3 DNA reads TGTGCCAGCTCACGCGCGGGACCGAGGGACTATGGCTACACCTTC. Translated: CASSRAGPRDYGYTF. This chain joins TRBV18 and TRBJ1-2; possible D gene TRBD1, 5 bases. Trimming cost V 4 bases and J 3 bases, with 15 bases left between them. The germline CDR1 and CDR2 sequences are KGHSH and LQKENI. This CDR3 comprises 15 residues.

Regarding this clone: This specimen includes other DNA sequences encoding the same CDR3. V gene TRBV2 combines with J gene TRBJ1-1, with TRBD1 matching over 8 bases. J lost 4 bases, V lost 4 bases, and 8 bases had no gene match. Germline V lookup: CDR1 SNHLY, CDR2 FYNNEI. This CDR3 comprises 15 residues. The CDR3 region has the DNA TGTGCCAGCAGTGCTCGAGACAGGGGCGGCACTGAAGCTTTCTTT. Its protein is CASSARDRGGTEAFF. The full variable domain, completed using reference TRBV2 and TRBJ1-1, is EPEVTQTPSHQVTQMGQEVILRCVPISNHLYFYWYRQILGQKVEFLVSFYNNEISEKSEIFDDQFSVERPDGSNFTLKIRSTKLEDSAMYFCASSARDRGGTEAFFGQGTRLTVV.

The chain couples TRBV18 to TRBJ2-2; no firm D call. This CDR3 spans 15 amino acids. Trimming stripped 0 bases from V and 6 bases from J, with 11 bases between. The germline CDR1 and CDR2 sequences are KGHSH and LQKENI. CDR3 residues: CASSPPVQVSGELFF. The CDR3 nucleotides are TGTGCCAGCTCACCACCCGTCCAGGTGTCCGGGGAGCTGTTTTTT.

The genes are TRBV2 and TRBJ2-1, with D possibly TRBD2 on 6 matching bases. CDR3 length: 13 amino acids. Trimming took 3 bases from V and 9 from J, leaving 12 bases between them. CDR1 is SNHLY and CDR2 is FYNNEI in the germline V gene. The CDR3 sequence is CASSDGLAFEQFF. DNA of the CDR3: TGTGCCAGCAGTGACGGGCTAGCGTTTGAGCAGTTCTTC.

The V and J genes are TRBV5-1 and TRBJ2-1; weak D call: TRBD2 (6 bases). The CDR3 length is 16 residues. The V gene lost 0 bases and the J gene lost 0 bases, with 10 bases spanning the gap. Germline values: CDR1 SGHRS, CDR2 YFSETQ. CDR3: CASSLASVSSYNEQFF. The CDR3 DNA is TGCGCCAGCAGCTTGGCTAGCGTGAGCTCCTACAATGAGCAGTTCTTC.

The chain uses TRBV7-2 and TRBJ2-7; TRBD1 aligns across 10 bases. The CDR3 is 15 residues long. V shed 5 bases and J 2 bases; nucleotides not matched to a gene: 6. Germline assignment: CDR1 SGHTA and CDR2 FQGNSA. The CDR3 loop is CASSPEDRGTYEQYF. The DNA of the CDR3 is TGTGCCAGCAGCCCAGAGGACAGGGGGACCTACGAGCAGTACTTC.

V gene TRBV5-6 combines with J gene TRBJ2-5; D is uncertain. CDR3 length: 12 residues. CDR1 and CDR2 (germline): SGHDT, YYEEEE. Between the trimmed V and J ends, which lost 3 bases and 5 bases, there was a span of 8 bases. CDR3 sequence (DNA): TGTGCCAGCAGCTCCCCTCCCGAGACCCAGTACTTC. This sequence encodes CASSSPPETQYF. Full variable domain (remainder filled in from reference TRBV5-6 and TRBJ2-5): DAGVTQSPTHLIKTRGQQVTLRCSPKSGHDTVSWYQQALGQGPQFIFQYYEEEERQRGNFPDRFSGHQFPNYSSELNVNALLLGDSALYLCASSSPPETQYFGPGTRLLVL.

The chain is built from TRBV27 and TRBJ2-1, with 8 nucleotides matching TRBD2. The CDR3 consists of 17 residues. J gave up 4 bases and V 0 bases, and 8 bases lay outside the gene matches. The V gene's germline CDR1 is MNHEY and CDR2 SMNVEV (reference sequence). The CDR3 nucleotides are TGTGCCAGCAGTTTATCCGGCGGGACTAGATTATACAATGAGCAGTTCTTC. It codes for CASSLSGGTRLYNEQFF.

This chain connects TRBV28 to TRBJ1-5; the D gene is possibly TRBD1 (5 bases). V was pared by 7 bases and J by 2 bases, with 12 bases between. CDR1 is MDHEN and CDR2 is SYDVKM in the germline V gene. The CDR3 is 14 residues long. The CDR3 protein is CASTPGGGNQPQHF. For the CDR3, the DNA is TGTGCCAGCACGCCAGGAGGGGGCAATCAGCCCCAGCATTTT.

This chain joins TRBV28 and TRBJ2-7, with D perhaps matching TRBD2 (5 bases). Trimming removed 5 bases at V and 2 bases at J, with 13 bases between. The CDR3 has 14 residues. Germline-derived CDR1 and CDR2 are MDHEN and SYDVKM. CDR3 sequence: CASSPGSAPYEQYF. In DNA form, the CDR3 reads TGTGCCAGCAGTCCGGGATCGGCACCCTACGAGCAGTACTTC.

The chain couples TRBV10-3 to TRBJ2-3; 13 bases map to TRBD2. Germline CDR1 is ENHRY and CDR2 is SYGVKD. The CDR3 spans 16 residues. V shed 5 bases and J 2 bases; nucleotides not matched to a gene: 4. This CDR3 is CAISSGLAGNTDTQYF. In DNA, the CDR3 is TGTGCCATCAGTTCGGGACTAGCGGGGAACACAGATACGCAGTATTTT.

The J gene is TRBJ1-1, the V gene TRBV7-6, with D uncertain. The V end was cut by 2 bases, the J end by 0 bases, with 13 bases between. Germline-derived CDR1 and CDR2 are SGHVS and FNYEAQ. The CDR3 runs to 16 residues. The CDR3 loop is CASSLWGVGMNTEAFF. Written as DNA, the CDR3 is TGTGCCAGCAGCTTATGGGGTGTCGGGATGAACACTGAAGCTTTCTTT.

The chain employs TRBV28 and TRBJ2-1; 9 bases line up with TRBD1. With 1 base clipped from V and 5 bases from J, the junction kept 6 bases outside the gene matches. CDR1 MDHEN and CDR2 SYDVKM come from the germline V gene. The CDR3 has 16 amino acids. The CDR3 spells CASSLSGTGMDNEQFF. In DNA, the CDR3 is TGTGCCAGCAGTTTATCGGGGACAGGGATGGACAATGAGCAGTTCTTC.

J is TRBJ1-1 and V is TRBV15; D not certain. The CDR3 sequence is 12 residues long. The V gene lost 1 base and the J gene lost 4 bases, with 4 bases spanning the gap. Per germline, CDR1 LNHNV and CDR2 YYDKDF (reference sequence). The CDR3 DNA follows: TGTGCCACCAGCAGAGCGGCCACTGAAGCTTTCTTT. Translating it yields CATSRAATEAFF.

The rearrangement links TRBV9 to TRBJ2-1; 10 nucleotides line up with TRBD2. The germline CDR1 and CDR2 sequences are SGDLS and YYNGEE. This CDR3 region has 15 residues. Trimming cost V 2 bases and J 8 bases; bases outside gene matches: 7. The CDR3 sequence: CASSVRLAGDYEQFF. The CDR3 DNA reads TGTGCCAGCAGCGTCAGGCTAGCGGGAGACTATGAGCAGTTCTTC.

Only a few counts were recorded for this clone. The chain joins TRBV30 to TRBJ2-3; 7 nucleotides agree with TRBD2. Germline V lookup: CDR1 GTSNPN, CDR2 SVGIG (reference sequence). V was clipped by 4 bases and J by 2 bases; unmatched bases: 3. CDR3 length: 13 amino acids. The CDR3 DNA is TGTGCCTGGACTAGCGGATTCACAGATACGCAGTATTTT. Amino acid sequence: CAWTSGFTDTQYF.

V usage is TRBV6-4 and J usage is TRBJ1-1, with D unclear. This CDR3 has 11 residues. CDR1 is MRHNA, CDR2 SNTAGT, per germline. Trimming took 8 bases from V and 7 from J, leaving 11 bases between them. CDR3 sequence (DNA): TGTGCCAGCGGATCGGTTATTGAAGCTTTCTTT. Translating it yields CASGSVIEAFF.

The chain uses TRBV5-1 and TRBJ2-5; no firm D call. The CDR3 loop spans 13 amino acids. CDR1 is SGHRS and CDR2 is YFSETQ in the germline V gene. V lost 4 bases and J 1 base, leaving 8 bases between the germline ends. This CDR3 is CASSPLSQETQYF. In DNA, the CDR3 is TGCGCCAGCAGCCCCTTGTCCCAAGAGACCCAGTACTTC.

The chain combines TRBV19 with TRBJ1-5; weak D call: TRBD1 (5 bases). In germline, CDR1 is LNHDA, CDR2 SQIVND (reference sequence). The CDR3 covers 13 residues. V lost 10 bases and J 2 bases, leaving 12 bases between the germline ends. CDR3 sequence reads: CATNKQGNQPQHF. For the CDR3, the DNA is TGTGCCACCAATAAACAGGGCAATCAGCCCCAGCATTTT.

The chain employs TRBV5-4 and TRBJ2-1, with 11 positions matching TRBD2. CDR1 and CDR2 from the germline V gene are SGHNT and YYREEE (reference sequence). The CDR3 has 17 amino acids. With V trimmed by 2 bases and J by 4 bases, 8 bases remained unmatched. The chain's CDR3 is CASSFSLTSGVYNEQFF. CDR3 DNA: TGTGCCAGCAGCTTTAGCCTGACTAGCGGGGTTTACAATGAGCAGTTCTTC.

This clone was detected only a few times. At the DNA level, this CDR3 is encoded by other sequences in the same sample as well. The gene calls are TRBV28 and TRBJ1-2; D gene ambiguous. Germline lookup yields CDR1 MDHEN and CDR2 SYDVKM. The CDR3 sequence is 11 residues long. Deletions cut 3 bases from V and 4 bases from J, with 3 bases between. The CDR3 region has the DNA TGTGCCAGCAGTTTGCTCTATGGCTACACCTTC. It encodes CASSLLYGYTF.

The chain carries TRBV7-2 and TRBJ2-1; a weak D match, TRBD2 (5 bases). CDR3 length equals 16 residues. The germline V and J ends were trimmed by 6 bases and 4 bases, with 19 bases remaining between them. Germline loops: CDR1 SGHTA, CDR2 FQGNSA. The CDR3 loop reads CASSSGVVLPYNEQFF. The CDR3 bases are TGTGCCAGCAGTTCCGGGGTGGTTTTACCTTACAATGAGCAGTTCTTC.

This clone occurred once. The V gene is TRBV10-2, the J gene TRBJ2-3; TRBD1 or TRBD2 may be the D gene (5 bases each). V was pared by 7 bases and J by 2 bases, with 16 bases between. This CDR3 has 15 amino acids. CDR1 and CDR2 from the germline V gene are WSHSY and SAAADI. The CDR3 spells CASTLAPDTTDTQYF. CDR3 bases: TGCGCCAGCACTCTAGCACCGGACACCACAGATACGCAGTATTTT.

This clone was seen just once. The chain links TRBV6-5 to TRBJ2-1; tentative D call: TRBD1 (6 bases). Germline V lookup: CDR1 MNHEY, CDR2 SVGAGI. The CDR3 runs 14 residues. Trimming stripped 6 bases from V and 7 bases from J, with 16 bases between. For the CDR3, the DNA is TGTGCCAGCAGCCCCGACAGGAGTGTTAATGAGCAGTTCTTC. Translating it yields CASSPDRSVNEQFF.

J is TRBJ2-7 and V is TRBV6-1; a possible D gene is TRBD1 (6 bases). Germline loops: CDR1 MNHNS, CDR2 SASEGT. The CDR3 extends over 12 amino acids. The V end was cut by 7 bases, the J end by 5 bases, with 12 bases between. In DNA, the CDR3 is TGTGCCAGCATTGGACAGTTCAACGAGCAGTACTTC. Protein product: CASIGQFNEQYF.

The sample holds one count of this clone. This chain uses TRBV9 with TRBJ2-3; D is unclear. CDR3 size: 12 residues. With 3 bases removed from V and 1 base from J, the gap between germline ends came to 3 bases. The germline gives CDR1 SGDLS, CDR2 YYNGEE. This chain's CDR3 is CASSEGTDTQYF. CDR3 coding DNA: TGTGCCAGCAGCGAGGGCACAGATACGCAGTATTTT.

The chain uses TRBV30 and TRBJ1-3, with D maybe TRBD1 (5 bases). The CDR3 totals 14 residues. The V end lost 4 bases, the J end lost 0 bases, and 10 bases lay between the germline ends. The germline V gene encodes CDR1 GTSNPN and CDR2 SVGIG (reference sequence). Here the CDR3 reads CAWMGRPSGNTIYF. DNA for the CDR3: TGTGCCTGGATGGGGCGCCCCTCTGGAAACACCATATATTTT.

V usage is TRBV10-3 and J usage is TRBJ2-1, with D tentatively TRBD2 (6 bases). Trimming took 4 bases from V and 7 from J, leaving 8 bases between them. From germline, CDR1 is ENHRY and CDR2 SYGVKD. This CDR3 is built from 12 residues. CDR3 in amino acids: CAISGRGNEQFF. DNA of the CDR3: TGTGCCATCAGTGGACGGGGGAATGAGCAGTTCTTC.